A single sample gave rise to the 5 T cell receptor beta chains below, sequenced in a study of CD8 T cells in ankylosing spondylitis. Using its own MiXCR run on the 5' RACE reads, TCRdb lists one record per CDR3 protein. Of roughly 120,000 distinct CDR3 sequences listed, over 6.5% were seen once; the top ten hold less than 15%. The specimen sequenced was blood, either unsorted or a sorted T cell fraction (not recorded which). The receptors were sampled from a male donor with ankylosing spondylitis or in good health (not recorded which).

This clonotype was counted ten times or more. A read error may account for a junction end that differs from germline. V is TRBV30 and J is TRBJ2-4, with 9 bases matching TRBD1. Germline V gene data show CDR1 as GTSNPN and CDR2 as SVGIG (reference sequence). The CDR3 spans 12 residues. The CDR3 protein is CAWSGTGAQANF. CDR3 nucleotide sequence: TGTGCCTGGAGTGGGACAGGGGCCCAAGCGAACTTC.

The CDR3 DNA reads TGCGCCAGCGGGCGGGGCTCCGATACGCAGTATTTT. Translation gives CASGRGSDTQYF. V and J are TRBV10-2 and TRBJ2-3, with D possibly being TRBD2 (6 bases). The CDR3 extends over 12 amino acids. CDR1 and CDR2 (germline): WSHSY, SAAADI. V shed 8 bases and J shed 6 bases, with 12 bases lying between them.

The chain couples TRBV7-3 to TRBJ1-1; 9 bases are a match to TRBD1. J lost 7 bases, V lost 5 bases, and 8 bases had no gene match. Germline V CDR1 and CDR2: SGHTA, FQGTGA. This CDR3 is 14 amino acids long. Here the CDR3 reads CASSQGQGMGEAFF. The CDR3 bases are TGTGCCAGCAGCCAAGGACAGGGGATGGGTGAAGCTTTCTTT.

This clonotype appeared many times. The chain combines TRBV5-1 with TRBJ2-5; a possible D gene is TRBD2 (5 bases). This CDR3 has 14 residues. In germline, CDR1 is SGHRS, CDR2 YFSETQ. Trimming shortened V by 4 bases and J by 4 bases, and 14 bases separated the two germline ends. For the CDR3, the DNA is TGCGCCAGCAGCCTAGCCCCCCCGCCAGAGACCCAGTACTTC. This sequence encodes CASSLAPPPETQYF.

This clonotype was seen many times. The J gene is TRBJ1-5, the V gene TRBV6-5, with TRBD1 as a possible D gene (6 bases). CDR1 is MNHEY and CDR2 is SVGAGI in the germline V gene. Trimming cost V 3 bases and J 6 bases, with 15 bases left between them. CDR3 length equals 15 residues. The CDR3 spells CASSYTAGVSQPQHF. Here the CDR3 DNA reads TGTGCCAGCAGTTATACGGCAGGGGTCTCTCAGCCCCAGCATTTT.